This T cell receptor (beta chain) derives from a study of cytomegalovirus exposure and HLA in healthy donors. This PCR relied on a set of 60 Vbeta primers and 13 Jbeta primers. Only in-frame clones appear in the TCRdb table, and some are missing; sequencing was by immunoSEQ multiplex PCR. The table includes around 150,000 clones, around 63% detected once. The germline gives CDR1 MDHEN, CDR2 SYDVKM. The V end was cut by 5 bases, the J end by 3 bases, with 17 bases between. The CDR3 extends over 15 amino acids. The specimen was PBMCs. V and J are TRBV28 and TRBJ2-7; D is possibly TRBD1 (5 bases). The clonotype was recovered from a young woman in good health and CMV-seropositive. This CDR3 reads CASSPGYSLDYEQYF. CDR3 coding DNA: TGTGCCAGCAGTCCAGGGTATTCCCTAGACTACGAGCAGTACTTC.